A single sample gave rise to the 25 T cell receptor beta chains below, sequenced in a study of cytomegalovirus exposure and HLA in healthy donors. The PCR was carried out with 60 Vbeta primers and 13 Jbeta primers. Assay used: immunoSEQ multiplex PCR; TCRdb lists only in-frame clones, some missing. The table includes approximately 150,000 clones, 73% detected once. The sample taken for sequencing was PBMCs. Every receptor here comes from a woman under 30 in good health and CMV-seropositive.

This clone was observed a handful of times. The V gene is TRBV5-4, the J gene TRBJ2-1; no firm D call. The CDR3 contains 12 residues. Germline lookup yields CDR1 SGHNT and CDR2 YYREEE (reference sequence). The V gene lost 0 bases and the J gene lost 14 bases, with 12 bases spanning the gap. CDR3 sequence (DNA): TGTGCCAGCAGCTTGGACAGAAAATCCAAGTTCTTC. It specifies CASSLDRKSKFF.

This clone showed up just once. The V and J genes are TRBV7-2 and TRBJ2-5; 9 nucleotides agree with TRBD1. V gave up 3 bases and J gave up 4 bases; unmatched junction bases: 3. Germline assignment: CDR1 SGHTA and CDR2 FQGNSA. This CDR3 has 14 residues. This chain's CDR3 is CASSFKTGGETQYF. DNA of the CDR3: TGTGCCAGCAGCTTCAAGACAGGGGGAGAGACCCAGTACTTC.

In its sample, this clone was seen a few times. The V gene is TRBV10-3, the J gene TRBJ1-6; 7 nucleotides match TRBD1. From germline, CDR1 is ENHRY and CDR2 SYGVKD. The CDR3 has 15 amino acids. V dropped 8 bases and J dropped 7; count of bases not matched to a gene: 11. The CDR3 DNA follows: TGTGCCATCGCCGGGACAGCAAGCCCCAATTCACCCCTCCACTTT. Residues: CAIAGTASPNSPLHF.

This clone was seen a single time. The chain joins TRBV5-4 to TRBJ1-3; D is possibly TRBD1 (6 bases). Trimming cost V 3 bases and J 0 bases, with 13 bases left between them. CDR1 and CDR2 from the germline V gene are SGHNT and YYREEE (reference sequence). The CDR3 has 16 residues. The CDR3: CASSYAGTLSGNTIYF. For the CDR3, the DNA is TGTGCCAGCAGCTATGCCGGGACACTCTCTGGAAACACCATATATTTT.

CDR3 nucleotides: TGTGCCAGCAGCTTTCGGACAGGACTCTTGGAGACCCAGTACTTC. This translates into CASSFRTGLLETQYF. V gene TRBV7-9 combines with J gene TRBJ2-5, with TRBD1 identical over 7 bases. CDR3 length: 15 residues. Trimming at V came to 3 bases and at J to 5 bases, leaving 9 bases not matched to a gene. From germline, CDR1 is SEHNR and CDR2 FQNEAQ (reference sequence).

This clone has a handful of counts. The chain is built from TRBV29-1 and TRBJ2-5, with D perhaps matching TRBD1 (6 bases). V was clipped by 6 bases and J by 5 bases, with 13 bases between them. The CDR3 is 12 amino acids. The germline CDR1 and CDR2 sequences are SQVTM and ANQGSEA. In nucleotides, the CDR3 is TGCAGCGTCAAAACAGGGCGCGAGACCCAGTACTTC. Protein product: CSVKTGRETQYF.

This clone has only one observation. CDR3 loop: CASSSGTSYTEAFF. In nucleotides, the CDR3 is TGCGCCAGCAGCTCGGGGACATCCTACACTGAAGCTTTCTTT. V is TRBV5-1 and J is TRBJ1-1; TRBD1 might be the D (6 bases). The CDR3 totals 14 residues. Germline-derived CDR1 and CDR2 are SGHRS and YFSETQ. V was shortened by 3 bases and J by 3 bases, with 12 bases between the two germline ends. Looking up the rest from reference TRBV5-1 and TRBJ1-1 gives the full variable domain: KAGVTQTPRYLIKTRGQQVTLSCSPISGHRSVSWYQQTPGQGLQFLFEYFSETQRNKGNFPGRFSGRQFSNSRSEMNVSTLELGDSALYLCASSSGTSYTEAFFGQGTRLTVV.

CDR3 sequence reads: CASSLVGGLAPQHF. The CDR3 DNA sequence: TGTGCCAGCAGCTTAGTCGGAGGTTTGGCGCCCCAGCATTTT. V gene TRBV7-8 combines with J gene TRBJ1-5; no reliable D call. CDR3 length equals 14 residues. The germline CDR1 and CDR2 sequences are SGHVS and FQNEAQ. V was shortened by 1 base and J by 9 bases, with 13 bases between the two germline ends.

This clone has only a few counts. V gene TRBV5-1 combines with J gene TRBJ2-3, with D perhaps TRBD2 (7 bases). The CDR3 consists of 16 residues. Germline CDR1 SGHRS, CDR2 YFSETQ. The ends were cut back, 4 bases at V and 3 bases at J, with 18 bases in the middle. CDR3 amino acids: CASSRSARGGTDTQYF. The CDR3 DNA is TGCGCCAGCAGCCGGAGCGCTAGGGGGGGTACAGATACGCAGTATTTT. Full variable domain (outside the CDR3, taken from reference TRBV5-1 and TRBJ2-3): KAGVTQTPRYLIKTRGQQVTLSCSPISGHRSVSWYQQTPGQGLQFLFEYFSETQRNKGNFPGRFSGRQFSNSRSEMNVSTLELGDSALYLCASSRSARGGTDTQYFGPGTRLTVL.

There are a few counts of this clone. The chain uses TRBV15 and TRBJ2-5; D is unclear. The CDR3 loop spans 13 amino acids. Looked up from germline, CDR1 is LNHNV and CDR2 is YYDKDF (reference sequence). V was pared by 0 bases and J by 5 bases, with 7 bases between. The CDR3 is CATSRDAWETQYF. The CDR3 DNA follows: TGTGCCACCAGCAGAGATGCGTGGGAGACCCAGTACTTC.

The chain carries TRBV9 and TRBJ2-5, with TRBD2 matching over 8 bases. Germline V gene sequence: CDR1 SGDLS, CDR2 YYNGEE. The V segment lost 0 bases and the J segment 2 bases; nucleotides outside the gene matches: 6. CDR3 length equals 16 residues. The DNA of the CDR3 is TGTGCCAGCAGCGTAGACAGCGGGGGCACTCAAGAGACCCAGTACTTC. Its protein is CASSVDSGGTQETQYF.

This clone was counted only a few times. This CDR3 is CAWGRGYNEQFF. The CDR3 region has the DNA TGTGCCTGGGGCCGGGGTTACAATGAGCAGTTCTTC. The chain joins TRBV30 to TRBJ2-1; a possible D gene is TRBD2 (5 bases). CDR1 is GTSNPN and CDR2 is SVGIG in the germline V gene (reference sequence). The germline V and J ends were trimmed by 5 bases and 4 bases, with 9 bases remaining between them. The CDR3 sequence is 12 residues long.

V gene TRBV29-1 combines with J gene TRBJ2-3; the match to TRBD1 covers 10 bases. The CDR3 length is 14 residues. The trim removed 6 bases at V and 3 bases at J, leaving 6 bases unmatched. Germline V lookup: CDR1 SQVTM, CDR2 ANQGSEA. The CDR3 coding sequence is TGCAGCGTGACCGGGACAGGGGTTACAGATACGCAGTATTTT. Protein: CSVTGTGVTDTQYF.

The chain combines TRBV5-1 with TRBJ1-4; D is unresolved. The length of the CDR3 is 14 residues. Germline V gene data show CDR1 as SGHRS and CDR2 as YFSETQ. With 4 bases removed from V and 6 bases from J, the gap between germline ends came to 13 bases. CDR3 sequence: CASSLGSNDEKLFF. The CDR3 DNA follows: TGCGCCAGCAGCCTGGGTAGTAACGATGAAAAACTGTTTTTT.

V gene TRBV7-2 combines with J gene TRBJ2-1, with TRBD2 as a possible D gene (7 bases). Per germline, CDR1 SGHTA and CDR2 FQGNSA. V was shortened by 5 bases and J by 7 bases, with 21 bases between the two germline ends. The CDR3 runs 16 residues. CDR3 residues: CASSGPRGASFNEQFF. The DNA for the CDR3 is TGTGCCAGCAGCGGTCCCCGGGGGGCCTCCTTTAATGAGCAGTTCTTC.

V is TRBV6-6 and J is TRBJ2-7; D may be TRBD2 (7 bases). The CDR3 consists of 14 residues. The V gene lost 8 bases and the J gene lost 6 bases, with 20 bases spanning the gap. CDR1 is MNHNY, CDR2 SVGAGI, per germline (reference sequence). This CDR3 reads CASGTRGGAGEQYF. CDR3 coding DNA: TGTGCCAGCGGTACTCGAGGGGGGGCGGGCGAGCAGTACTTC.

The chain combines TRBV11-2 with TRBJ2-7; D might be TRBD2 (5 bases). This CDR3 has 13 amino acids. Germline CDR1 and CDR2: SGHAT and FQNNGV. The V and J ends lost 2 bases and 3 bases respectively, with 8 bases between them. The DNA of the CDR3 is TGTGCCAGCAGCTTAAACGGAGGCTACGAGCAGTACTTC. This translates into CASSLNGGYEQYF.

V usage is TRBV10-3 and J usage is TRBJ2-5; the D is unclear. Gene TRBJ2-7 matches the end of the DNA better, so the J call may be wrong. Germline lookup yields CDR1 ENHRY and CDR2 SYGVKD. This CDR3 contains 13 residues. The chain's CDR3 is CAISDEYSYEQYF. The CDR3 nucleotides are TGTGCCATCAGTGACGAGTATTCCTACGAGCAGTACTTC.

The chain employs TRBV7-9 and TRBJ2-5; TRBD2 agrees at 10 bases. Germline loops: CDR1 SEHNR, CDR2 FQNEAQ (reference sequence). The CDR3 extends over 17 amino acids. The ends lost 2 bases at V and 1 base at J; junction bases unmatched: 7. The CDR3 sequence: CASSLLAGGAPQETQYF. CDR3 bases: TGTGCCAGCAGCTTATTAGCGGGGGGCGCCCCCCAAGAGACCCAGTACTTC.

This clone was detected once. The genes are TRBV19 and TRBJ1-5; possible D gene TRBD1, 6 bases. The V gene lost 6 bases and the J gene lost 0 bases, with 18 bases spanning the gap. Germline V CDR1 and CDR2: LNHDA, SQIVND (reference sequence). The CDR3 length is 17 residues. For the CDR3, the DNA is TGTGCCAGTAGCTCCCCTCCGGGGGGCCTTAGCAATCAGCCCCAGCATTTT. It encodes CASSSPPGGLSNQPQHF.

The chain recombines TRBV13 with TRBJ2-7, with 7 bases fitting TRBD1. From germline, CDR1 is PRHDT and CDR2 FYEKMQ (reference sequence). This CDR3 has 14 residues. J gave up 6 bases and V 7 bases, and 12 bases lay outside the gene matches. CDR3 nucleotides: TGTGCCAGCATGCGAGGGGGCGAATCTATCGAGCAGTACTTC. Its protein product is CASMRGGESIEQYF.

This clone was seen just once. V usage is TRBV7-9 and J usage is TRBJ1-6; TRBD1 might be the D (5 bases). Germline values: CDR1 SEHNR, CDR2 FQNEAQ (reference sequence). V lost 1 base, J lost 5 bases, and 9 bases lay in between. The CDR3 runs 15 residues. CDR3 protein: CASSLGTTNNSPLHF. The CDR3 DNA is TGTGCCAGCAGCTTAGGGACAACAAATAATTCACCCCTCCACTTT.

The chain has TRBV2 and TRBJ2-3, with D unresolved. The CDR3 sequence is 12 residues long. Germline CDR1 and CDR2: SNHLY and FYNNEI. V dropped 4 bases and J dropped 4 bases, with 6 bases sitting between them. The CDR3: CASSASPDTQYF. The CDR3, as DNA: TGTGCCAGCAGTGCTAGTCCAGATACGCAGTATTTT.

This chain connects TRBV4-3 to TRBJ2-7; 7 bases agree with TRBD2. CDR3 length: 12 amino acids. Germline assignment: CDR1 LGHNA and CDR2 YSLEER. Germline trimming cut 4 bases from V and 7 bases from J; bases unmatched to any gene: 4. The CDR3 reads CASSLGGGEQYF. The CDR3 region has the DNA TGCGCCAGCAGCCTTGGGGGAGGGGAGCAGTACTTC.

The chain couples TRBV27 to TRBJ1-2; D unclear. Germline V gene sequence: CDR1 MNHEY, CDR2 SMNVEV (reference sequence). CDR3 size: 14 residues. Trimming left V 6 bases short and J 0 bases short, with 11 bases between. The CDR3 loop reads CASRMTLSNYGYTF. CDR3 in DNA: TGTGCCAGCAGAATGACACTTTCTAACTATGGCTACACCTTC.